The text below deals with one T cell receptor (beta chain). The antigen is unknown. By quantitative 5'-RACE with molecular barcodes, the TCR beta libraries were made. TCRdb re-called the 5' RACE reads with MiXCR, one entry per CDR3 protein. The sample holds roughly 490,000 distinct CDR3 sequences, 5.3% seen once. This sample was taken from a study of CD8 T cells in ankylosing spondylitis. General study results and limits: What appeared characteristic of ankylosing spondylitis blood was a TCR beta motif of several highly homologous variants.

The CDR3 extends over 16 amino acids. V lost 0 bases, J lost 6 bases, and 8 bases stayed unmatched. Germline V gives CDR1 SGHRS, CDR2 YFSETQ. The source is a male donor with ankylosing spondylitis. The sample consisted of blood, either unsorted or a sorted T cell fraction (not recorded which). J is TRBJ2-1 and V is TRBV5-1; TRBD2 aligns across 8 bases. DNA for the CDR3: TGCGCCAGCAGCTTGGCGGGGGGGAATTACTTCAATGAGCAGTTCTTC. Translation gives CASSLAGGNYFNEQFF. Based on the CDR3 plus reference TRBV5-1 and TRBJ2-1, the full variable domain is KAGVTQTPRYLIKTRGQQVTLSCSPISGHRSVSWYQQTPGQGLQFLFEYFSETQRNKGNFPGRFSGRQFSNSRSEMNVSTLELGDSALYLCASSLAGGNYFNEQFFGPGTRLTVL.